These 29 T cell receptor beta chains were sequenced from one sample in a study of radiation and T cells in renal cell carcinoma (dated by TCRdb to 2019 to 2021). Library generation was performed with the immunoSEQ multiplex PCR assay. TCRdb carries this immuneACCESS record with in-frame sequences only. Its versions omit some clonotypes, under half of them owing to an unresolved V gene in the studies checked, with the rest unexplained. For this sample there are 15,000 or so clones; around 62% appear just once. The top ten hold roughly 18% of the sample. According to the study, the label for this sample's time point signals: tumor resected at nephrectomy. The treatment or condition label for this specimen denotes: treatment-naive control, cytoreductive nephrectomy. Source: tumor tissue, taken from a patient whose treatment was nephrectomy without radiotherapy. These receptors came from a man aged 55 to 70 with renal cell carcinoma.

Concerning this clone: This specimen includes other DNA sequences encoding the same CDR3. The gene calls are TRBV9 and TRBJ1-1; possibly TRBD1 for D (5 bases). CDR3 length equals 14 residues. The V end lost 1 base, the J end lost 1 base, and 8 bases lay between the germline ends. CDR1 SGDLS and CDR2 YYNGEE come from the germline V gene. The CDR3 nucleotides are TGTGCCAGCAGCGTAACCGGGGCGAACACTGAAGCTTTCTTT. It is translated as CASSVTGANTEAFF.

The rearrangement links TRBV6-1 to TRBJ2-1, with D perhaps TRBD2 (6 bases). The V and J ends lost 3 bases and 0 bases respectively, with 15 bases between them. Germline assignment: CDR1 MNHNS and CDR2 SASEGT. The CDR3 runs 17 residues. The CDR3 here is CASSDGTPVGSYNEQFF. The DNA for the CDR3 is TGTGCCAGCAGTGATGGGACTCCCGTTGGCTCCTACAATGAGCAGTTCTTC.

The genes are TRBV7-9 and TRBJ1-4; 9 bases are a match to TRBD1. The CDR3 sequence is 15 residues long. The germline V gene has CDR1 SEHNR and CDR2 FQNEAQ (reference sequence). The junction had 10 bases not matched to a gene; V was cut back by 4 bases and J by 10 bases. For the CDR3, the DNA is TGTGCCAGCAGCTCTACGGACAGGGGAGTCGGAAAACTGTTTTTT. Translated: CASSSTDRGVGKLFF.

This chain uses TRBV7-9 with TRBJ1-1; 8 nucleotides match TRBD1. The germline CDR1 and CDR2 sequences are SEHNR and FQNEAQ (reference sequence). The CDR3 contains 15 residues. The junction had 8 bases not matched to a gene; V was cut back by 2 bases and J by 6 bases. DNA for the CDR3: TGTGCCAGCAGCTTATTTGCAGGGGGCGGTTCTGAAGCTTTCTTT. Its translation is CASSLFAGGGSEAFF.

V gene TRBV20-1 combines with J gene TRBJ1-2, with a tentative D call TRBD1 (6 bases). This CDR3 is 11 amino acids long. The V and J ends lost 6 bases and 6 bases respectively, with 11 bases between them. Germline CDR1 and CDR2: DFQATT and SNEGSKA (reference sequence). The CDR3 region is CSAIGGNGYTF. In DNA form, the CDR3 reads TGCAGTGCGATCGGGGGCAATGGCTACACCTTC.

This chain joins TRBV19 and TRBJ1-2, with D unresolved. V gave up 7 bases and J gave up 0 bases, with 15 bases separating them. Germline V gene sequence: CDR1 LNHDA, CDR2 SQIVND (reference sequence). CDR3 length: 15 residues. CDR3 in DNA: TGTGCCAGTACAGTCCGTATGGGAGCTAACTATGGCTACACCTTC. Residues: CASTVRMGANYGYTF.

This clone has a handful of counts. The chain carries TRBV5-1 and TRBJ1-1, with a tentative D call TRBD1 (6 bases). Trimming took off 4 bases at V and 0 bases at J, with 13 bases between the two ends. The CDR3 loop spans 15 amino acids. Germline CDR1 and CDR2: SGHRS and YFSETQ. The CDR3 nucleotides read TGCGCCAGCAGCGCACTACAGGGAATGAACACTGAAGCTTTCTTT. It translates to CASSALQGMNTEAFF. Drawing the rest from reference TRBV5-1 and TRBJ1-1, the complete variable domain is KAGVTQTPRYLIKTRGQQVTLSCSPISGHRSVSWYQQTPGQGLQFLFEYFSETQRNKGNFPGRFSGRQFSNSRSEMNVSTLELGDSALYLCASSALQGMNTEAFFGQGTRLTVV.

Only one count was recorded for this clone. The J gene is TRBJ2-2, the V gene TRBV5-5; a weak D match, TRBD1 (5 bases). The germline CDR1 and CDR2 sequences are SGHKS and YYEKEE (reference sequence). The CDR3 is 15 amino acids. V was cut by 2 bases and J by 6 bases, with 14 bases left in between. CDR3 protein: CASSFNQGTAGELFF. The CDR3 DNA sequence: TGTGCCAGCAGCTTTAACCAGGGAACGGCCGGGGAGCTGTTTTTT.

This chain's CDR3 is CASSPGLAGGTGELFF. In nucleotides, the CDR3 is TGTGCCAGTAGTCCTGGACTAGCGGGGGGCACCGGGGAGCTGTTTTTT. The gene calls are TRBV19 and TRBJ2-2, with 14 bases aligning to TRBD2. The germline V gene encodes CDR1 LNHDA and CDR2 SQIVND (reference sequence). V gave up 5 bases and J gave up 4 bases; unmatched junction bases: 3. The CDR3 is 16 amino acids.

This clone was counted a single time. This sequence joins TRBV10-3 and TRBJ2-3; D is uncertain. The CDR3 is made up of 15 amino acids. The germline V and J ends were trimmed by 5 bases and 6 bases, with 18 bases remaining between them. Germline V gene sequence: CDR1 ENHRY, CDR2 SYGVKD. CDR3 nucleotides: TGTGCCATCAGTCCTACTGACTGGACGGACGATACGCAGTATTTT. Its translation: CAISPTDWTDDTQYF.

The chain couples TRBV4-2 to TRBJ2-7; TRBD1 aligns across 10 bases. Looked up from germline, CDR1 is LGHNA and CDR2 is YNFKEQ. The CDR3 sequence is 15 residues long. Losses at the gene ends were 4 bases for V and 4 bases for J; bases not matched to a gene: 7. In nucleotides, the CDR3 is TGTGCCAGCAGCCCTGCCGGGACAGGGGCGTACGAGCAGTACTTC. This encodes CASSPAGTGAYEQYF.

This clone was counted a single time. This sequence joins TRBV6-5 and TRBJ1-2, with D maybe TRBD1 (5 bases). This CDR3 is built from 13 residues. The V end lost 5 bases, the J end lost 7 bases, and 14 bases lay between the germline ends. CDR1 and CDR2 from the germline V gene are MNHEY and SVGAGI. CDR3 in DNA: TGTGCCAGCAGTCCTACCATGGGGGTTGGCTACACCTTC. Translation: CASSPTMGVGYTF.

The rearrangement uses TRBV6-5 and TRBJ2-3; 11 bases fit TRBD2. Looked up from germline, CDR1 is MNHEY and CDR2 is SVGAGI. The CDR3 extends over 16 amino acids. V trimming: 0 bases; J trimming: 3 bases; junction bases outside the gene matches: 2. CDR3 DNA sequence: TGTGCCAGCAGTTACTCGTCTAGCGGGAGGACAGATACGCAGTATTTT. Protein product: CASSYSSSGRTDTQYF.

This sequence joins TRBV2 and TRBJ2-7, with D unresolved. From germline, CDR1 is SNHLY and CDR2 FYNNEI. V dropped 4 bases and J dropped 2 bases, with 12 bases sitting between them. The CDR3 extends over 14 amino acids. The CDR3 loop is CASSGARPTYEQYF. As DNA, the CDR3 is TGTGCCAGCAGTGGTGCTCGCCCCACCTACGAGCAGTACTTC.

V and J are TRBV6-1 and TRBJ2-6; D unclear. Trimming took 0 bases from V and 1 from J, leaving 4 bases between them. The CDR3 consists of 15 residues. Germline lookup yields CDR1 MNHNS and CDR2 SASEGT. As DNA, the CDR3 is TGTGCCAGCAGTGAAGCGGGGTCTGGGGCCAACGTCCTGACTTTC. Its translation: CASSEAGSGANVLTF.

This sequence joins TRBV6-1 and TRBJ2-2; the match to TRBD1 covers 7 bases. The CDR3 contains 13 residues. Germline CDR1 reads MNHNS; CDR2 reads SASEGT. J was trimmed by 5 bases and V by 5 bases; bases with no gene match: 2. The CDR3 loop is CASSPRGTGELFF. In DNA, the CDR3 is TGTGCCAGCAGTCCCAGGGGGACCGGGGAGCTGTTTTTT.

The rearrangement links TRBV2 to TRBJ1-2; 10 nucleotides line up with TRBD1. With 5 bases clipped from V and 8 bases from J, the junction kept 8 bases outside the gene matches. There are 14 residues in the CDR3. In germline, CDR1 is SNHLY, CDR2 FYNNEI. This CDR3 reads CASSPDRGLTGYTF. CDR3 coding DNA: TGTGCCAGCAGTCCTGACAGGGGGCTTACCGGCTACACCTTC.

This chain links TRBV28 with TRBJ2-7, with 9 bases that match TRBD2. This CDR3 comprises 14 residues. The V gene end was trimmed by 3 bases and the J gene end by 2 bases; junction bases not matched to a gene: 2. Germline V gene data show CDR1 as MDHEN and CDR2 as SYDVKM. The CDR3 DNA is TGTGCCAGCAGTTTTTGGACTAGCGCCTACGAGCAGTACTTC. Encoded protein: CASSFWTSAYEQYF.

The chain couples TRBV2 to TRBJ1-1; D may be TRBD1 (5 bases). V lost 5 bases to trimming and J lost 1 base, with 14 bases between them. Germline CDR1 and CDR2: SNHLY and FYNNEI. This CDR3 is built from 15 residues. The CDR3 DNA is TGTGCCAGCAGTCAATCAGGGAGATCGAACACTGAAGCTTTCTTT. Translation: CASSQSGRSNTEAFF. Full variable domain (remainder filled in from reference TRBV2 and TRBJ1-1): EPEVTQTPSHQVTQMGQEVILRCVPISNHLYFYWYRQILGQKVEFLVSFYNNEISEKSEIFDDQFSVERPDGSNFTLKIRSTKLEDSAMYFCASSQSGRSNTEAFFGQGTRLTVV.

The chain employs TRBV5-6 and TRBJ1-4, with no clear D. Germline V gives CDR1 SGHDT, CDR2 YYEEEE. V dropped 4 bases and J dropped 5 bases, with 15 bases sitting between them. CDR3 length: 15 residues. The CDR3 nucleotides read TGTGCCAGCAGCCTCGGCAGGTGGTCGAATGAAAAACTGTTTTTT. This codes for CASSLGRWSNEKLFF. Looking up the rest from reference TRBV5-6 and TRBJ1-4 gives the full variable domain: DAGVTQSPTHLIKTRGQQVTLRCSPKSGHDTVSWYQQALGQGPQFIFQYYEEEERQRGNFPDRFSGHQFPNYSSELNVNALLLGDSALYLCASSLGRWSNEKLFFGSGTQLSVL.

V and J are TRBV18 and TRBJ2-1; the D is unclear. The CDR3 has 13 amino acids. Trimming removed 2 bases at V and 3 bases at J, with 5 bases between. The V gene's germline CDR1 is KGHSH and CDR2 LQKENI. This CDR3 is CASSPTYYNEQFF. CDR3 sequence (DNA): TGTGCCAGCTCACCAACTTACTACAATGAGCAGTTCTTC.

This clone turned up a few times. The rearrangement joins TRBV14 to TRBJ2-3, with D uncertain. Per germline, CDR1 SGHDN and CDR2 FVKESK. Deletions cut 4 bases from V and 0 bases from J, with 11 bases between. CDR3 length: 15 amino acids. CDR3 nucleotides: TGTGCCAGCAGCCCTGGTCGATCTAGCACAGATACGCAGTATTTT. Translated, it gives CASSPGRSSTDTQYF.

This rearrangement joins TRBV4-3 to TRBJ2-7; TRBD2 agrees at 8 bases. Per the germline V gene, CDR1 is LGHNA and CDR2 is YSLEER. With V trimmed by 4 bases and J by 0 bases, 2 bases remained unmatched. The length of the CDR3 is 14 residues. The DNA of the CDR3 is TGCGCCAGCAGCCCCGGGACTAGCTCCTACGAGCAGTACTTC. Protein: CASSPGTSSYEQYF.

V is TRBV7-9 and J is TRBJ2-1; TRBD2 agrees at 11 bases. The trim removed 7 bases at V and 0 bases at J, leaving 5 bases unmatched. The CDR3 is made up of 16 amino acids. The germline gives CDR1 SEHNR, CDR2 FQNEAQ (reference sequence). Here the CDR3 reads CASTLGTSGSYNEQFF. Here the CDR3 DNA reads TGTGCCAGCACCCTGGGGACTAGCGGCTCCTACAATGAGCAGTTCTTC.

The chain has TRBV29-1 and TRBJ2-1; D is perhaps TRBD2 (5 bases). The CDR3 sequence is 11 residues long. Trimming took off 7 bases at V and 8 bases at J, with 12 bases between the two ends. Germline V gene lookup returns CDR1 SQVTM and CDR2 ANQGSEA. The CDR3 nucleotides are TGCAGCGGTACTAGTTCTGATGAGCAGTTCTTC. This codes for CSGTSSDEQFF.

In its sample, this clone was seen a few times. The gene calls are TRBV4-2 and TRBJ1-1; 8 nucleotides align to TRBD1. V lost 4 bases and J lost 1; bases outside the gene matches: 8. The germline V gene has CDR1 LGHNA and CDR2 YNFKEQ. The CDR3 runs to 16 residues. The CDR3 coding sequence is TGTGCCAGCAGCCCAACCAGGGGGCGCGGGAACACTGAAGCTTTCTTT. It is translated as CASSPTRGRGNTEAFF.

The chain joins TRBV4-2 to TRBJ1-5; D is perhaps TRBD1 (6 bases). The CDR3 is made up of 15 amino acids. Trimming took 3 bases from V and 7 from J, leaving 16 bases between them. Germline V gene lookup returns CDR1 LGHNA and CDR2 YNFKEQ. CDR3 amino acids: CASSQDRGLGQPQHF. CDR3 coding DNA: TGTGCCAGCAGCCAGGATCGGGGGCTAGGACAGCCCCAGCATTTT.

The CDR3: CASSEAGNTGELFF. CDR3 nucleotide sequence: TGTGCCAGCAGCGAGGCAGGGAACACCGGGGAGCTGTTTTTT. The chain is built from TRBV28 and TRBJ2-2; the D is unclear. The CDR3 spans 14 residues. Looked up from germline, CDR1 is MDHEN and CDR2 is SYDVKM. The germline V and J ends were trimmed by 6 bases and 1 base, with 9 bases remaining between them.

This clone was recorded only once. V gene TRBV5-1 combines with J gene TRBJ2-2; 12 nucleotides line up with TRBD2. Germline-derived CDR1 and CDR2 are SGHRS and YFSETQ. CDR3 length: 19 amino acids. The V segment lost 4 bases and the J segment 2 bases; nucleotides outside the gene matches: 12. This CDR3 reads CASSPRRASGRANTGELFF. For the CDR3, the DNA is TGCGCCAGCAGCCCAAGGCGGGCTAGCGGGAGGGCCAACACCGGGGAGCTGTTTTTT.